A single sample is the source of the 19 T cell receptor beta chains below, sequenced in a study of PD-L1 blockade in urothelial cancer listed by TCRdb under 2017. Library method: the immunoSEQ multiplex PCR assay. TCRdb holds this immuneACCESS table with in-frame rearrangements only. Some clones are missing; in checked studies, unresolved V genes explain under half, and the rest has no known cause. This sample lists more than 35,000 clones; approximately 90% were detected once. The top ten constitute approximately 8.3% of the sample. This sample comprised PBMCs, obtained around atezolizumab (anti-PD-L1) treatment. All receptors come from a man between 65 and 80 years old with urothelial cancer.

V gene TRBV30 combines with J gene TRBJ1-3; no reliable D call. The CDR3 extends over 13 amino acids. Trimming shortened V by 7 bases and J by 0 bases, and 10 bases separated the two germline ends. The germline gives CDR1 GTSNPN, CDR2 SVGIG (reference sequence). The CDR3 here is CAFDGVSGNTIYF. The DNA for the CDR3 is TGTGCCTTTGACGGAGTCTCTGGAAACACCATATATTTT.

The chain joins TRBV7-9 to TRBJ2-5, with a tentative D call TRBD1 (5 bases). Germline CDR1 is SEHNR and CDR2 is FQNEAQ (reference sequence). This CDR3 has 14 residues. Between the trimmed V and J ends, which lost 0 bases and 4 bases, there was a span of 9 bases. CDR3 region: CASSLAWQGETQYF. CDR3 in DNA: TGTGCCAGCAGCTTAGCTTGGCAGGGAGAGACCCAGTACTTC.

The genes are TRBV7-3 and TRBJ2-2, with 9 bases that match TRBD1. CDR1 and CDR2 from the germline V gene are SGHTA and FQGTGA. The CDR3 spans 16 residues. Trimming took 5 bases from V and 0 from J; bases not matched to a gene: 4. Written as DNA, the CDR3 is TGTGCCAGCAGCGCCAGGACAGGGGCGAACACCGGGGAGCTGTTTTTT. This gives the protein CASSARTGANTGELFF.

V is TRBV11-2 and J is TRBJ2-7; D is possibly TRBD2 (5 bases). V lost 5 bases and J lost 5, with 28 bases in between. This CDR3 spans 18 amino acids. Per the germline V gene, CDR1 is SGHAT and CDR2 is FQNNGV. CDR3 in amino acids: CASSQITYRQLVSDEQYF. The CDR3 nucleotides are TGTGCCAGCAGCCAGATCACCTACAGACAACTAGTATCTGACGAGCAGTACTTC.

This clone was found a few times. The V gene is TRBV28, the J gene TRBJ2-2; possibly TRBD1 for D (6 bases). The germline V gene has CDR1 MDHEN and CDR2 SYDVKM. Trimming stripped 3 bases from V and 6 bases from J, with 14 bases between. The CDR3 extends over 15 amino acids. The CDR3 DNA is TGTGCCAGCAGTTTTCGCCAACAGGGATCCGGGGAGCTGTTTTTT. It translates to CASSFRQQGSGELFF.

Regarding this clone: The junction shows a germline mismatch at one end, possibly a read error. The chain has TRBV5-8 and TRBJ2-1, with D possibly matching TRBD2 (5 bases). CDR1 is SGHTS, CDR2 YDEGEE, per germline. The CDR3 runs 15 residues. The CDR3 region is CASSLRTWPYNEQFF. The CDR3 bases are TGTGCCAGCAGCTTGCGGACTTGGCCCTATAATGAGCAGTTCTTC.

CDR3 nucleotide sequence: TGCAGCGTTGAAGAACGGGGTACACGGGAGACCCAGTACTTC. Protein: CSVEERGTRETQYF. V is TRBV29-1 and J is TRBJ2-5, with D possibly TRBD2 on 5 matching bases. The CDR3 consists of 14 residues. CDR1 and CDR2 (germline): SQVTM, ANQGSEA. The germline V and J ends were trimmed by 0 bases and 5 bases, with 13 bases remaining between them.

The V and J genes are TRBV5-6 and TRBJ2-4; 9 nucleotides match TRBD2. The ends lost 3 bases at V and 5 bases at J; junction bases unmatched: 3. The CDR3 totals 14 residues. Per the germline V gene, CDR1 is SGHDT and CDR2 is YYEEEE. CDR3 in amino acids: CASSWTSAQNIQYF. Here the CDR3 DNA reads TGTGCCAGCAGCTGGACTAGCGCCCAAAACATTCAGTACTTC. Complete variable domain (other parts from reference TRBV5-6 and TRBJ2-4): DAGVTQSPTHLIKTRGQQVTLRCSPKSGHDTVSWYQQALGQGPQFIFQYYEEEERQRGNFPDRFSGHQFPNYSSELNVNALLLGDSALYLCASSWTSAQNIQYFGAGTRLSVL.

The rearrangement uses TRBV5-1 and TRBJ2-5; tentatively, D is TRBD1 (6 bases). The germline CDR1 and CDR2 sequences are SGHRS and YFSETQ. Trimming stripped 7 bases from V and 5 bases from J, with 18 bases between. The CDR3 has 14 amino acids. This chain's CDR3 is CASGETGLRETQYF. CDR3 DNA: TGCGCCAGCGGCGAAACAGGGTTGCGTGAGACCCAGTACTTC.

This clone was seen a few times. This CDR3 is also generated by other DNA sequences in the sample. The rearrangement uses TRBV7-2 and TRBJ2-1, with 10 positions matching TRBD2. The V gene end was trimmed by 1 base and the J gene end by 3 bases; junction bases not matched to a gene: 0. There are 15 residues in the CDR3. CDR1 and CDR2 (germline): SGHTA, FQGNSA. DNA for the CDR3: TGTGCCAGCAGCTTAGGACTAGCGGGCTACAATGAGCAGTTCTTC. Its protein product is CASSLGLAGYNEQFF.

CDR3 sequence: CASSLDSMYEQYF. For the CDR3, the DNA is TGCGCCAGCAGCTTAGACAGCATGTACGAGCAGTACTTC. This chain uses TRBV5-1 with TRBJ2-7; maybe TRBD1 (5 bases). Germline assignment: CDR1 SGHRS and CDR2 YFSETQ. CDR3 size: 13 residues. V was shortened by 2 bases and J by 4 bases, with 10 bases between the two germline ends.

The CDR3 coding sequence is TGTGCCTGGAGTGATCTAGCGGGGACAAGGACCCAGTACTTC. Encoded protein: CAWSDLAGTRTQYF. The gene calls are TRBV30 and TRBJ2-5, with 9 bases matching TRBD2. The CDR3 runs 14 residues. V shed 1 base, J shed 7 bases, and the junction held 7 bases outside the gene matches. CDR1 and CDR2 (germline): GTSNPN, SVGIG (reference sequence).

This clone has a single count. The rearrangement uses TRBV7-2 and TRBJ2-2; the D is unclear. The CDR3 runs 12 residues. Germline loops: CDR1 SGHTA, CDR2 FQGNSA. With 1 base removed from V and 8 bases from J, the gap between germline ends came to 5 bases. This CDR3 reads CASSLGAGELFF. DNA of the CDR3: TGTGCCAGCAGCTTAGGAGCGGGGGAGCTGTTTTTT. The complete variable domain, with remaining parts taken from reference TRBV7-2 and TRBJ2-2, reads GAGVSQSPSNKVTEKGKDVELRCDPISGHTALYWYRQSLGQGLEFLIYFQGNSAPDKSGLPSDRFSAERTGGSVSTLTIQRTQQEDSAVYLCASSLGAGELFFGEGSRLTVL.

This clone appeared once. This chain uses TRBV25-1 with TRBJ1-2, with 9 bases matching TRBD1. Germline values: CDR1 MGHDK, CDR2 SYGVNS. V gave up 7 bases and J gave up 4 bases; unmatched junction bases: 4. CDR3 length: 13 amino acids. CDR3: CASKDRGTYGYTF. CDR3 in DNA: TGTGCCAGCAAGGACAGGGGCACCTATGGCTACACCTTC.

The V gene is TRBV28, the J gene TRBJ2-3; 9 nucleotides match TRBD2. V gave up 4 bases and J gave up 1 base; unmatched junction bases: 3. Germline assignment: CDR1 MDHEN and CDR2 SYDVKM. CDR3 size: 15 residues. The CDR3 DNA is TGTGCCAGCAGTTCCCGGACTAGCGGCACAGATACGCAGTATTTT. Translation: CASSSRTSGTDTQYF. Full variable domain (rest looked up from reference TRBV28 and TRBJ2-3): DVKVTQSSRYLVKRTGEKVFLECVQDMDHENMFWYRQDPGLGLRLIYFSYDVKMKEKGDIPEGYSVSREKKERFSLILESASTNQTSMYLCASSSRTSGTDTQYFGPGTRLTVL.

The chain recombines TRBV19 with TRBJ2-7; D unresolved. V was shortened by 6 bases and J by 2 bases, with 14 bases between the two germline ends. Germline V gene data show CDR1 as LNHDA and CDR2 as SQIVND (reference sequence). The CDR3 has 14 amino acids. The CDR3 DNA reads as TGTGCCAGTAGAATGGCGAGAGGTCCCTACGAGCAGTACTTC. Its protein product is CASRMARGPYEQYF.

The gene calls are TRBV27 and TRBJ2-7, with 8 bases that match TRBD1. The germline V gene has CDR1 MNHEY and CDR2 SMNVEV (reference sequence). The CDR3 has 13 amino acids. V gave up 8 bases and J gave up 3 bases; unmatched junction bases: 6. CDR3 loop: CASWRQGFYEQYF. CDR3 nucleotides: TGTGCCAGCTGGCGACAGGGGTTCTACGAGCAGTACTTC.

The rearrangement joins TRBV6-1 to TRBJ2-5, with 12 bases identical to TRBD1. The CDR3 is 17 residues long. CDR1 is MNHNS and CDR2 is SASEGT in the germline V gene. V lost 2 bases and J lost 2; bases outside the gene matches: 6. CDR3 nucleotides: TGTGCCAGCAGTGAACGGAGGGACAGGGGGCGACAAGAGACCCAGTACTTC. This translates into CASSERRDRGRQETQYF.

The chain employs TRBV5-1 and TRBJ2-2; D unresolved. Between the trimmed V and J ends, which lost 5 bases and 5 bases, there was a span of 13 bases. The CDR3 is 14 amino acids. CDR1 SGHRS and CDR2 YFSETQ come from the germline V gene. In nucleotides, the CDR3 is TGCGCCAGCAGGCCCACGGGTGCAACCGGGGAGCTGTTTTTT. Encoded protein: CASRPTGATGELFF. Using reference TRBV5-1 and TRBJ2-2 for the parts outside the CDR3, the full variable domain is KAGVTQTPRYLIKTRGQQVTLSCSPISGHRSVSWYQQTPGQGLQFLFEYFSETQRNKGNFPGRFSGRQFSNSRSEMNVSTLELGDSALYLCASRPTGATGELFFGEGSRLTVL.